The sequence of this T cell receptor beta chain was determined in a study of T cell changes during pregnancy in multiple sclerosis. The germline gives CDR1 SNHLY, CDR2 FYNNEI. The V segment lost 6 bases and the J segment 5 bases; nucleotides outside the gene matches: 11. There are 15 residues in the CDR3. The data were produced by immunoSEQ multiplex PCR, yet TCRdb's version contains in-frame clones alone and is incomplete. The sample has about 93,000 clones, approximately 92% seen once. The genes are TRBV2 and TRBJ2-7, with TRBD1 matching 9 bases. This sequence originates from a female donor with multiple sclerosis, enrolled in a pregnancy study. Sequenced here: peripheral blood, sampled after pregnancy. The CDR3 loop is CASSRTGGARDEQYF. DNA of the CDR3: TGTGCCAGCAGCAGAACAGGGGGCGCGCGGGACGAGCAGTACTTC.